Following are 6 T cell receptor beta chains from one sample sequenced in a study of shared clonotypes between healthy human individuals. This table comes from immunoSEQ multiplex PCR, and its TCRdb copy is limited to in-frame clones, with some not included. There are 650,000 to 700,000 clones in the sample; 90% occur only once, and 30% to 40% lies in the top ten. The sequenced material came from memory CD8+ T cells from PBMCs. Subset denoted: CD45RO+ cells pooled with CCR7-negative TemRA cells. The receptors here all came from a man aged 18 to 30 in good health. Some clones in this sample may be carry-over from other donors' samples.

The rearrangement uses TRBV7-2 and TRBJ2-2; 7 bases align to TRBD1. Germline V gene data show CDR1 as SGHTA and CDR2 as FQGNSA. The CDR3 sequence is 14 residues long. V shed 5 bases, J shed 6 bases, and the junction held 6 bases outside the gene matches. The CDR3 reads CASSETGWPGELFF. The DNA of the CDR3 is TGTGCCAGCAGCGAGACAGGGTGGCCCGGGGAGCTGTTTTTT.

The chain recombines TRBV11-2 with TRBJ1-1; 7 positions match TRBD1. V shed 0 bases, J shed 1 base, and the junction held 14 bases outside the gene matches. Germline V gene lookup returns CDR1 SGHAT and CDR2 FQNNGV. This CDR3 has 19 amino acids. CDR3 nucleotides: TGTGCCAGCAGCTTAGATCACAGAGGGGGCCCCTTCCCGAACACTGAAGCTTTCTTT. Translated: CASSLDHRGGPFPNTEAFF.

V and J are TRBV27 and TRBJ2-7; the match to TRBD1 covers 11 bases. The CDR3 runs to 14 residues. With V trimmed by 8 bases and J by 1 base, 4 bases remained unmatched. Germline V lookup: CDR1 MNHEY, CDR2 SMNVEV (reference sequence). The chain's CDR3 is CASADRGLSYEQYF. Written as DNA, the CDR3 is TGTGCCAGCGCGGACAGGGGGCTATCCTACGAGCAGTACTTC.

V and J are TRBV7-9 and TRBJ2-5; 14 bases fit TRBD2. Germline-derived CDR1 and CDR2 are SEHNR and FQNEAQ (reference sequence). This CDR3 is 18 amino acids long. Trimming cost V 1 base and J 5 bases; bases outside gene matches: 9. CDR3 DNA sequence: TGTGCCAGCAGCTTAGGCAGGGGGACTAGCGGGAGTGAGGAGACCCAGTACTTC. Protein: CASSLGRGTSGSEETQYF.

The rearrangement uses TRBV7-6 and TRBJ2-1; TRBD2 matches 10 bases. The CDR3 loop spans 16 amino acids. The V segment lost 5 bases and the J segment 5 bases; nucleotides outside the gene matches: 9. Germline lookup yields CDR1 SGHVS and CDR2 FNYEAQ. The CDR3 bases are TGTGCCAGCAGCGTGAGGACTAGCGGACCAAACAATGAGCAGTTCTTC. Residues: CASSVRTSGPNNEQFF.

Regarding this clone: The sample holds other DNA sequences that translate to the same CDR3. The rearrangement uses TRBV15 and TRBJ2-7, with D perhaps matching TRBD1 or TRBD2 (6 bases each). The V end lost 3 bases, the J end lost 3 bases, and 9 bases lay between the germline ends. Germline V gene lookup returns CDR1 LNHNV and CDR2 YYDKDF (reference sequence). This CDR3 contains 13 residues. This CDR3 is CATSREGVYEQYF. DNA of the CDR3: TGTGCCACCAGCAGGGAGGGGGTCTACGAGCAGTACTTC.